The next 2 T cell receptor beta chains were all read from a single sample in a study of T cell repertoires in cytomegalovirus infection. Via MiXCR, TCRdb re-called the reads, giving one row per CDR3 protein. The repertoire holds roughly 920,000 distinct CDR3 sequences, with less than 40% as singletons. These receptors' antigens are unknown. This material consisted of cultured CD8+ T cells from PBMCs, taken from culture after CMV antigen stimulation. The source of these receptors is a human donor in good health (CMV status not recorded). Some clones in this sample may be carry-over from other donors' samples.

This chain's CDR3 is CANREEDQAMNTEAFF. CDR3 coding DNA: TGTGCCAACAGAGAGGAAGACCAGGCCATGAACACTGAAGCTTTCTTT. The chain has TRBV4-2 and TRBJ1-1; D is unclear. V was clipped by 10 bases and J by 0 bases, with 21 bases between them. This CDR3 comprises 16 residues. The germline V gene encodes CDR1 LGHNA and CDR2 YNFKEQ.

About this clonotype: A much larger clone sits a single nucleotide away, making a read error possible. This chain connects TRBV7-2 to TRBJ2-5; 11 bases line up with TRBD1. Germline values: CDR1 SGHTA, CDR2 FQGNSA. The CDR3 has 15 residues. V shed 4 bases and J 5 bases; nucleotides not matched to a gene: 6. CDR3 protein: CASSSSDRGHETQYF. Written as DNA, the CDR3 is TGTGCCAGCAGCTCCTCGGACAGGGGGCATGAGACCCAGTACTTC.